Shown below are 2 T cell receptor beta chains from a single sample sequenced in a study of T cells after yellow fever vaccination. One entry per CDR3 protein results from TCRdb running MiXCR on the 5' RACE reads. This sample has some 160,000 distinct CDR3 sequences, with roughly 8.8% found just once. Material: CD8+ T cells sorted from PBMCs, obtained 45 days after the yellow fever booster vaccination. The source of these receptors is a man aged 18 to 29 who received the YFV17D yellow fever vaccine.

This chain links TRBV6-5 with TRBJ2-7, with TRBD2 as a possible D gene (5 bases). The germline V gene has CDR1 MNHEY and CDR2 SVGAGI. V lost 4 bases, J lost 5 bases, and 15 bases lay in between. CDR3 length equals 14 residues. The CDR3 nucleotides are TGTGCCAGCAGTTCGGGCCCGGAGGTGAACGAGCAGTACTTC. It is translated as CASSSGPEVNEQYF.

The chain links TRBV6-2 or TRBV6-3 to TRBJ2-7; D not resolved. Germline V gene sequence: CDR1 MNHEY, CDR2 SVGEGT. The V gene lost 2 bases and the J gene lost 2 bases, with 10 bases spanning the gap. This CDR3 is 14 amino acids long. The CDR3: CASSYGEATYEQYF. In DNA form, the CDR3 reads TGTGCCAGCAGTTACGGCGAGGCCACCTACGAGCAGTACTTC.